This TCR beta chain was sequenced during a study of T cell responses to AZD1222 COVID-19 vaccine. General observations from the study: At baseline, just a handful of AZD1222 recipients tested seropositive.

Assay: immunoSEQ multiplex PCR; the TCRdb copy retains only in-frame clones and omits some. The sample has 170,000 or so clones, approximately 86% seen once. Worth noting for this clone: Its antigen is unidentified.

The CDR3 sequence is 14 residues long. The trim removed 8 bases at V and 1 base at J, leaving 4 bases unmatched. CDR1 and CDR2 from the germline V gene are MDHEN and SYDVKM. The receptor was derived from an adult in good health. The starting material was peripheral blood, obtained on day 0 of AZD1222 vaccination. V usage is TRBV28 and J usage is TRBJ1-2; 10 nucleotides match TRBD1. For the CDR3, the DNA is TGTGCCAGCTCTGGACAGGGGGTTAACTATGGCTACACCTTC. It translates to CASSGQGVNYGYTF.